This T cell receptor (beta chain) was sequenced for a study of blood T cell repertoires in COVID-19. This clone was recorded only once. Per the germline V gene, CDR1 is SGHRS and CDR2 is YFSETQ. This CDR3 has 14 amino acids. The ends were cut back, 2 bases at V and 4 bases at J, with 12 bases in the middle. This table comes from immunoSEQ multiplex PCR, and its TCRdb copy is limited to in-frame clones, with some not included. The data show around 100,000 clones, with approximately 86% seen just once and about 2.5% held by the top ten. The specimen was PBMCs or T cells enriched from blood (not recorded which). The V and J genes are TRBV5-1 and TRBJ1-1; the D is unclear. The receptor comes from a woman in her forties or fifties who had recovered from COVID-19. Here the CDR3 reads CASSFDQPGTEAFF. The CDR3 DNA sequence: TGCGCCAGCAGCTTCGACCAGCCGGGCACTGAAGCTTTCTTT.